This is a list of T cell receptor beta chains from one sample in a study of sequential checkpoint blockade in melanoma. TCRdb keeps only in-frame clones here, not all; method: immunoSEQ multiplex PCR. The sample consists of some 15,000 clones, about 68% of them appearing once. The sample in question was CD8+ T cells sorted from blood (inferred from file names), obtained from a patient given nivolumab and ipilimumab in sequence. The receptors come from a human donor with melanoma. CDR3s include the opening cysteine and the closing phenylalanine or tryptophan. The order of the fields is V gene, clone size, D gene, J gene, CDR3 protein, CDR3 DNA. The D gene is left open where the match is weak. Clone size appears in some rows only: once, few, many, or a class for an expanded clone.

V gene: TRBV2; clone size: .; D gene: TRBD1; J gene: TRBJ2-7; CDR3 protein: CASSIFRDSSYEQYF; CDR3 DNA: TGTGCCAGCAGTATATTCCGGGACAGCTCCTACGAGCAGTACTTC
V gene: TRBV10-1; clone size: .; D gene: TRBD1; J gene: TRBJ2-7; CDR3 protein: CATRGTGVNEQYF; CDR3 DNA: TGCGCCACCCGGGGGACAGGGGTCAACGAGCAGTACTTC
V gene: TRBV27; clone size: .; D gene: TRBD1; J gene: TRBJ1-1; CDR3 protein: CASSYQGAPVHTEAFF; CDR3 DNA: TGTGCCAGCAGTTACCAGGGGGCGCCAGTTCACACTGAAGCTTTCTTT
V gene: TRBV19; clone size: .; D gene: TRBD1; J gene: TRBJ1-2; CDR3 protein: CASSIIGTGGQEGYTF; CDR3 DNA: TGTGCCAGTAGTATTATTGGGACAGGGGGCCAAGAGGGCTACACCTTC
V gene: TRBV2; clone size: .; D gene: .; J gene: TRBJ2-1; CDR3 protein: CASSLLDSPNEQFF; CDR3 DNA: TGTGCCAGCAGTCTCCTGGACAGCCCCAATGAGCAGTTCTTC
V gene: TRBV13; clone size: .; D gene: TRBD2; J gene: TRBJ2-1; CDR3 protein: CASSSGLAGVREQFF; CDR3 DNA: TGTGCCAGCAGCTCCGGACTAGCGGGAGTTAGAGAGCAGTTCTTC
V gene: TRBV11-2; clone size: .; D gene: TRBD2; J gene: TRBJ2-3; CDR3 protein: CASSLGLAGFSSTDTQYF; CDR3 DNA: TGTGCCAGCAGCTTAGGTCTAGCGGGGTTCTCTAGCACAGATACGCAGTATTTT
V gene: TRBV6-5; clone size: few; D gene: .; J gene: TRBJ2-2; CDR3 protein: CASSYSKVAGELFF; CDR3 DNA: TGTGCCAGCAGTTACTCGAAGGTAGCAGGGGAGCTGTTTTTT
V gene: TRBV9; clone size: .; D gene: .; J gene: TRBJ2-3; CDR3 protein: CASSGWGGQNTDTQYF; CDR3 DNA: TGTGCCAGCAGCGGCTGGGGGGGACAAAACACAGATACGCAGTATTTT
V gene: TRBV5-5; clone size: .; D gene: .; J gene: TRBJ1-2; CDR3 protein: CASSYDSGGYGYTF; CDR3 DNA: TGTGCCAGCAGCTACGATTCCGGAGGCTATGGCTACACCTTC
V gene: TRBV5-1; clone size: .; D gene: TRBD2; J gene: TRBJ2-7; CDR3 protein: CASSSGLADYEQYF; CDR3 DNA: TGCGCCAGCAGCTCCGGACTAGCGGACTACGAGCAGTACTTC
V gene: TRBV9; clone size: .; D gene: .; J gene: TRBJ2-1; CDR3 protein: CASSPRTGVHEQFF; CDR3 DNA: TGTGCCAGCAGCCCGCGGACGGGGGTGCATGAGCAGTTCTTC
V gene: TRBV11-2; clone size: .; D gene: TRBD1; J gene: TRBJ1-2; CDR3 protein: CASSLNSGTGGRSYGYTF; CDR3 DNA: TGTGCCAGCAGCTTGAATAGCGGGACAGGGGGCAGAAGCTATGGCTACACCTTC
V gene: TRBV6-5; clone size: .; D gene: .; J gene: TRBJ2-2; CDR3 protein: CASKGGTGELFF; CDR3 DNA: TGTGCCAGCAAGGGAGGCACCGGGGAGCTGTTTTTT
V gene: TRBV4-2; clone size: .; D gene: .; J gene: TRBJ1-1; CDR3 protein: CASSQEVWSRNTEAFF; CDR3 DNA: TGTGCCAGCAGCCAAGAAGTCTGGTCCAGGAACACTGAAGCTTTCTTT
V gene: TRBV10-3; clone size: once; D gene: .; J gene: TRBJ2-7; CDR3 protein: CAISVGLTYEQYF; CDR3 DNA: TGTGCCATCAGTGTGGGCCTCACCTACGAGCAGTACTTC
V gene: TRBV27; clone size: .; D gene: TRBD1; J gene: TRBJ2-5; CDR3 protein: CASSSPGTGRETQYF; CDR3 DNA: TGTGCCAGCAGCTCCCCGGGGACAGGGAGGGAGACCCAGTACTTC
V gene: TRBV7-9; clone size: .; D gene: .; J gene: TRBJ2-7; CDR3 protein: CASSFSSAPYEQYF; CDR3 DNA: TGTGCCAGCAGCTTTTCCAGCGCTCCTTACGAGCAGTACTTC
V gene: TRBV25-1; clone size: .; D gene: TRBD1; J gene: TRBJ1-1; CDR3 protein: CASSDRDRESSDTFF; CDR3 DNA: TGTGCCAGCAGTGATCGGGACAGGGAGTCCTCAGATACTTTCTTT
V gene: TRBV7-9; clone size: .; D gene: .; J gene: TRBJ1-2; CDR3 protein: CASSQPGPRGYGYTF; CDR3 DNA: TGTGCCAGCAGCCAACCGGGCCCTCGGGGCTATGGCTACACCTTC
V gene: TRBV19; clone size: few; D gene: .; J gene: TRBJ1-2; CDR3 protein: CATDGGNGYTF; CDR3 DNA: TGTGCCACCGACGGAGGCAATGGCTACACCTTC
V gene: TRBV7-8; clone size: .; D gene: TRBD2; J gene: TRBJ2-1; CDR3 protein: CASSQSGSSYNEQFF; CDR3 DNA: TGTGCCAGCAGCCAAAGCGGGAGCTCCTACAATGAGCAGTTCTTC
V gene: TRBV19; clone size: few; D gene: TRBD1; J gene: TRBJ1-2; CDR3 protein: CATETGFYGYTF; CDR3 DNA: TGTGCCACCGAGACAGGGTTCTATGGCTACACCTTC
V gene: TRBV7-6; clone size: .; D gene: .; J gene: TRBJ2-7; CDR3 protein: CASSLNSRSTYEQYF; CDR3 DNA: TGTGCCAGCAGCTTAAATTCCCGCAGTACCTACGAGCAGTACTTC
V gene: TRBV7-8; clone size: few; D gene: TRBD1; J gene: TRBJ1-5; CDR3 protein: CASSLGVGTGGNQPQHF; CDR3 DNA: TGTGCCAGCAGCTTAGGGGTGGGGACAGGGGGCAATCAGCCCCAGCATTTT
V gene: TRBV5-6; clone size: few; D gene: .; J gene: TRBJ1-1; CDR3 protein: CASSLAEGETEAFF; CDR3 DNA: TGTGCCAGCAGCTTGGCCGAAGGGGAAACTGAAGCTTTCTTT
V gene: TRBV7-9; clone size: .; D gene: .; J gene: TRBJ1-5; CDR3 protein: CASSDTRRGTDIGQPQHF; CDR3 DNA: TGTGCCAGCAGCGACACCCGGCGCGGGACGGACATAGGTCAGCCCCAGCATTTT
V gene: TRBV10-3; clone size: .; D gene: TRBD1; J gene: TRBJ2-7; CDR3 protein: CATATGASYEQYF; CDR3 DNA: TGTGCCACCGCGACAGGGGCCTCATACGAGCAGTACTTC
V gene: TRBV4-3; clone size: .; D gene: .; J gene: TRBJ1-1; CDR3 protein: CASSQVPGQFNTEAFF; CDR3 DNA: TGCGCCAGCAGCCAAGTCCCTGGACAGTTCAACACTGAAGCTTTCTTT
V gene: TRBV29-1; clone size: .; D gene: .; J gene: TRBJ1-2; CDR3 protein: CSAQGQGNYLGYTF; CDR3 DNA: TGCAGCGCCCAAGGTCAGGGGAATTATCTTGGCTACACCTTC
V gene: TRBV6-4; clone size: .; D gene: TRBD1; J gene: TRBJ1-2; CDR3 protein: CASSDDRGWGGYTF; CDR3 DNA: TGTGCCAGCAGTGACGACAGGGGATGGGGTGGCTACACCTTC
V gene: TRBV4-1; clone size: .; D gene: TRBD2; J gene: TRBJ2-1; CDR3 protein: CASSLGTSGTNEQFF; CDR3 DNA: TGCGCCAGCAGTCTAGGGACTAGCGGAACCAATGAGCAGTTCTTC
V gene: TRBV2; clone size: .; D gene: .; J gene: TRBJ1-1; CDR3 protein: CASSAGQRLTGEAFF; CDR3 DNA: TGTGCCAGCAGCGCCGGACAGCGCCTTACAGGAGAAGCTTTCTTT
V gene: TRBV27; clone size: .; D gene: TRBD1; J gene: TRBJ2-5; CDR3 protein: CASSDRAQETQYF; CDR3 DNA: TGTGCCAGCAGTGACAGGGCCCAAGAGACCCAGTACTTC
V gene: TRBV11-3; clone size: .; D gene: .; J gene: TRBJ2-1; CDR3 protein: CASSLPGSREEQFF; CDR3 DNA: TGTGCCAGCAGCCTCCCGGGTTCGAGAGAAGAGCAGTTCTTC
V gene: TRBV6-1; clone size: .; D gene: TRBD2; J gene: TRBJ2-3; CDR3 protein: CASSDKAGGPDTQYF; CDR3 DNA: TGTGCCAGCAGTGATAAAGCGGGAGGGCCAGATACGCAGTATTTT
V gene: TRBV7-8; clone size: .; D gene: .; J gene: TRBJ1-1; CDR3 protein: CASSLPLQLNTEAFF; CDR3 DNA: TGTGCCAGCAGCTTACCGTTACAGTTGAACACTGAAGCTTTCTTT
V gene: TRBV14; clone size: .; D gene: TRBD2; J gene: TRBJ2-1; CDR3 protein: CASSRPGASGRGEQFF; CDR3 DNA: TGTGCCAGCAGCCGCCCGGGGGCTAGCGGGAGAGGAGAGCAGTTCTTC
V gene: TRBV14; clone size: .; D gene: .; J gene: TRBJ2-2; CDR3 protein: CASSLKGGGPTGELFF; CDR3 DNA: TGTGCCAGCAGCCTCAAGGGAGGGGGGCCCACCGGGGAGCTGTTTTTT
V gene: TRBV19; clone size: .; D gene: .; J gene: TRBJ1-4; CDR3 protein: CASSIGGVNEKLFF; CDR3 DNA: TGTGCCAGTAGTATAGGGGGCGTAAACGAAAAACTGTTTTTT
V gene: TRBV9; clone size: once; D gene: .; J gene: TRBJ2-7; CDR3 protein: CASSVGQSYEQYF; CDR3 DNA: TGTGCCAGCAGCGTAGGGCAGTCCTACGAGCAGTACTTC
V gene: TRBV2; clone size: medium-sized; D gene: TRBD1; J gene: TRBJ1-2; CDR3 protein: CASTPWGQGSYGYTF; CDR3 DNA: TGTGCCAGCACCCCCTGGGGACAGGGCTCCTATGGCTACACCTTC
V gene: TRBV20-1; clone size: .; D gene: .; J gene: TRBJ2-1; CDR3 protein: CSARSLNEQFF; CDR3 DNA: TGCAGTGCTAGATCGTTAAATGAGCAGTTCTTC
V gene: TRBV2; clone size: .; D gene: TRBD2; J gene: TRBJ2-5; CDR3 protein: CASRGLAGGRETQYF; CDR3 DNA: TGTGCCAGCAGGGGACTAGCGGGAGGGCGGGAGACCCAGTACTTC